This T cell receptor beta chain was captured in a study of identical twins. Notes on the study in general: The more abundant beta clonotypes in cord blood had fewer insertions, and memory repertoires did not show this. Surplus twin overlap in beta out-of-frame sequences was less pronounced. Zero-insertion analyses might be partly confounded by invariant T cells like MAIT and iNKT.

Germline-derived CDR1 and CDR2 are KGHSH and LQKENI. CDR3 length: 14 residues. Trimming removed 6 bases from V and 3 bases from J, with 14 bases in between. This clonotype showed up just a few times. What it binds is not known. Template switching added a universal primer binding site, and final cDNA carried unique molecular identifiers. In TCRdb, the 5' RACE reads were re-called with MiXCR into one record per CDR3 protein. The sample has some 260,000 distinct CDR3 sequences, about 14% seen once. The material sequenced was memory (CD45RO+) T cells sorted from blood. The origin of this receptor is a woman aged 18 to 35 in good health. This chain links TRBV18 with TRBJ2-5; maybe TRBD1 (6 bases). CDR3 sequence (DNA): TGTGCCAGCTCTCTGTTCCAGGGGAAAGAGACCCAGTACTTC. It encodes CASSLFQGKETQYF.